Listed here are 28 T cell receptor beta chains from one sample, sequenced in a study of cytomegalovirus exposure and HLA in healthy donors (dated by TCRdb to 2016 to 2017). Receptor libraries were prepared by the immunoSEQ multiplex PCR assay. The multiplex PCR relied on a mix of 60 forward primers for TCR Vbeta segments and 13 reverse primers for TCR Jbeta segments. The source is immuneACCESS, and TCRdb retained only in-frame sequences with V and J called. Part of the clones is not carried over; for the studies checked, unresolved V genes explain less than half of this, and the remainder is unexplained. This sample lists under 250,000 clones; roughly 85% were detected once. Around 4.3% of the sample rests with the top ten. Sequenced sample: PBMCs. Receptors originate from a woman in her 30s in good health and CMV-seropositive.

This chain uses TRBV9 with TRBJ1-1; tentative D call: TRBD1 (5 bases). Germline loops: CDR1 SGDLS, CDR2 YYNGEE. The ends were cut back, 4 bases at V and 0 bases at J, with 13 bases in the middle. This CDR3 comprises 15 residues. The DNA for the CDR3 is TGTGCCAGCAGCCCGAGACAGACTTTGAACACTGAAGCTTTCTTT. This sequence encodes CASSPRQTLNTEAFF.

The rearrangement uses TRBV7-9 and TRBJ2-1; tentative D call: TRBD1 (5 bases). The CDR3 consists of 15 residues. Trimming took off 1 base at V and 5 bases at J, with 12 bases between the two ends. Per germline, CDR1 SEHNR and CDR2 FQNEAQ (reference sequence). The CDR3: CASSLVLGPHNEQFF. The DNA of the CDR3 is TGTGCCAGCAGCTTAGTTCTGGGGCCACACAATGAGCAGTTCTTC.

The chain is built from TRBV27 and TRBJ2-2; possibly TRBD2 for D (6 bases). Trimming shortened V by 6 bases and J by 6 bases, and 17 bases separated the two germline ends. Germline V gene sequence: CDR1 MNHEY, CDR2 SMNVEV (reference sequence). The CDR3 runs 15 residues. CDR3 residues: CASRSPLLASGELFF. In nucleotides, the CDR3 is TGTGCCAGCAGATCGCCCTTACTAGCCTCCGGGGAGCTGTTTTTT.

V gene TRBV18 combines with J gene TRBJ1-1; 9 bases agree with TRBD1. The V and J ends lost 5 bases and 3 bases, in that order; junction bases with no gene match: 4. The CDR3 extends over 14 amino acids. CDR1 KGHSH and CDR2 LQKENI come from the germline V gene. In DNA form, the CDR3 reads TGTGCCAGCTCAAGCCGGGACAGGGACACTGAAGCTTTCTTT. Its protein product is CASSSRDRDTEAFF.

The chain links TRBV18 to TRBJ2-2, with 8 nucleotides matching TRBD2. Germline lookup yields CDR1 KGHSH and CDR2 LQKENI. Losses at the gene ends were 5 bases for V and 0 bases for J; bases not matched to a gene: 8. The length of the CDR3 is 17 residues. Written as DNA, the CDR3 is TGTGCCAGCTCATCAGTTTTAGCGGGGACGAACACCGGGGAGCTGTTTTTT. Its translation: CASSSVLAGTNTGELFF.

CDR3 in amino acids: CATTSGGFRSTDTQYF. Here the CDR3 DNA reads TGCGCAACCACCAGCGGGGGTTTTCGTAGCACAGATACGCAGTATTTT. The gene calls are TRBV10-2 and TRBJ2-3; 8 bases match TRBD2. Germline V gene sequence: CDR1 WSHSY, CDR2 SAAADI. The CDR3 is 16 residues long.

J is TRBJ2-5 and V is TRBV7-2, with 9 bases that match TRBD2. The ends lost 6 bases at V and 2 bases at J; junction bases unmatched: 4. The CDR3 is made up of 14 amino acids. Germline V lookup: CDR1 SGHTA, CDR2 FQGNSA. DNA of the CDR3: TGTGCCAGCAGTCGTCTAGCGGGGCAAGAGACCCAGTACTTC. Protein sequence: CASSRLAGQETQYF.

The rearrangement uses TRBV7-2 and TRBJ1-2; perhaps TRBD1 as D (5 bases). V lost 3 bases and J 2 bases, leaving 13 bases between the germline ends. This CDR3 has 15 amino acids. Looked up from germline, CDR1 is SGHTA and CDR2 is FQGNSA. Written as DNA, the CDR3 is TGTGCCAGCAGCTTCCACGGGACTCCGAACTATGGCTACACCTTC. Its protein product is CASSFHGTPNYGYTF. Together with reference TRBV7-2 and TRBJ1-2, the CDR3 gives the full variable domain: GAGVSQSPSNKVTEKGKDVELRCDPISGHTALYWYRQSLGQGLEFLIYFQGNSAPDKSGLPSDRFSAERTGGSVSTLTIQRTQQEDSAVYLCASSFHGTPNYGYTFGSGTRLTVV.

This chain uses TRBV11-3 with TRBJ2-7, with TRBD1 identical over 7 bases. Germline V gives CDR1 SGHNT, CDR2 YENEEA. V trimming: 6 bases; J trimming: 5 bases; junction bases outside the gene matches: 7. This CDR3 has 13 residues. This chain's CDR3 is CASRGRGIHEQYF. The CDR3, as DNA: TGTGCCAGCAGGGGCAGGGGGATTCACGAGCAGTACTTC.

Only a few counts were recorded for this clone. The genes are TRBV27 and TRBJ1-1; weak D call: TRBD1 (6 bases). The CDR3 consists of 15 residues. V lost 6 bases, J lost 3 bases, and 17 bases lay in between. In germline, CDR1 is MNHEY, CDR2 SMNVEV (reference sequence). CDR3 sequence reads: CASRNKGGSYTEAFF. The DNA of the CDR3 is TGTGCCAGCAGAAACAAGGGGGGGTCGTACACTGAAGCTTTCTTT.

This chain links TRBV18 with TRBJ2-6; TRBD2 agrees at 9 bases. With 3 bases clipped from V and 3 bases from J, the junction kept 12 bases outside the gene matches. The germline V gene encodes CDR1 KGHSH and CDR2 LQKENI. CDR3 size: 19 residues. The CDR3 here is CASSPRSGLATSGANVLTF. The CDR3 DNA reads TGTGCCAGCTCACCTCGATCAGGACTAGCGACCAGTGGGGCCAACGTCCTGACTTTC.

The J gene is TRBJ1-4, the V gene TRBV14, with 10 bases identical to TRBD1. The CDR3 length is 16 residues. V shed 4 bases, J shed 6 bases, and the junction held 8 bases outside the gene matches. CDR1 SGHDN and CDR2 FVKESK come from the germline V gene. CDR3 loop: CASSPLTGTGDEKLFF. For the CDR3, the DNA is TGTGCCAGCAGCCCACTGACCGGGACAGGGGATGAAAAACTGTTTTTT.

The chain links TRBV27 to TRBJ1-5, with D perhaps TRBD1 (5 bases). From germline, CDR1 is MNHEY and CDR2 SMNVEV (reference sequence). The CDR3 is 15 residues long. The germline V and J ends were trimmed by 5 bases and 3 bases, with 14 bases remaining between them. The CDR3 protein is CASSPSQGFNQPQHF. DNA of the CDR3: TGTGCCAGCAGTCCCTCCCAGGGATTCAATCAGCCCCAGCATTTT.

The CDR3: CASTSDRGAYYGYTF. In nucleotides, the CDR3 is TGTGCCAGCACCTCTGACAGGGGGGCCTACTATGGCTACACCTTC. This sequence joins TRBV5-4 and TRBJ1-2, with 9 nucleotides matching TRBD1. This CDR3 is built from 15 residues. In germline, CDR1 is SGHNT, CDR2 YYREEE (reference sequence). V lost 6 bases, J lost 3 bases, and 9 bases stayed unmatched.

V and J are TRBV10-2 and TRBJ1-1; TRBD1 matches at 8 bases. V lost 4 bases and J lost 11; bases outside the gene matches: 12. The germline V gene has CDR1 WSHSY and CDR2 SAAADI. The CDR3 extends over 14 amino acids. CDR3 DNA: TGCGCCAGCAGTGCCCATACAGGGGGAGTTGGCGCTTTCTTT. Its translation is CASSAHTGGVGAFF.

This rearrangement joins TRBV27 to TRBJ2-3; TRBD2 aligns across 11 bases. The V gene end was trimmed by 6 bases and the J gene end by 6 bases; junction bases not matched to a gene: 5. The CDR3 loop spans 14 amino acids. Germline V CDR1 and CDR2: MNHEY, SMNVEV (reference sequence). The CDR3 DNA sequence: TGTGCCAGCAGACTTACTAGCGGGGGTGATACGCAGTATTTT. Residues: CASRLTSGGDTQYF.

This chain joins TRBV11-2 and TRBJ2-1, with 7 bases fitting TRBD1. The germline V gene has CDR1 SGHAT and CDR2 FQNNGV. The CDR3 extends over 15 amino acids. V gave up 4 bases and J gave up 4 bases; unmatched junction bases: 7. CDR3 protein: CASSSDRAEYNEQFF. The CDR3 DNA reads as TGTGCCAGCAGCTCCGACAGGGCTGAATACAATGAGCAGTTCTTC.

This clone showed up just once. The rearrangement links TRBV11-2 to TRBJ2-4; a possible D gene is TRBD2 (5 bases). Germline-derived CDR1 and CDR2 are SGHAT and FQNNGV. The CDR3 is 13 amino acids. Trimming took off 1 base at V and 10 bases at J, with 11 bases between the two ends. This chain's CDR3 is CASSLGEKGIQYF. In DNA form, the CDR3 reads TGTGCCAGCAGCTTAGGGGAGAAAGGGATTCAGTACTTC.

This chain links TRBV7-9 with TRBJ1-5; D is ambiguous. V was shortened by 5 bases and J by 2 bases, with 16 bases between the two germline ends. This CDR3 comprises 16 residues. CDR1 is SEHNR and CDR2 is FQNEAQ in the germline V gene (reference sequence). In nucleotides, the CDR3 is TGTGCCAGCAGCCCGCACCCTAAGGAGGGCAATCAGCCCCAGCATTTT. Encoded protein: CASSPHPKEGNQPQHF.

The V and J genes are TRBV19 and TRBJ2-5, with D possibly TRBD2 on 5 matching bases. V lost 3 bases and J 2 bases, leaving 19 bases between the germline ends. CDR1 is LNHDA, CDR2 SQIVND, per germline (reference sequence). The CDR3 extends over 17 amino acids. In nucleotides, the CDR3 is TGTGCCAGTAGTATTATCGTGGGAGACCGCACACAAGAGACCCAGTACTTC. This sequence encodes CASSIIVGDRTQETQYF. The full variable domain, completed using reference TRBV19 and TRBJ2-5, is DGGITQSPKYLFRKEGQNVTLSCEQNLNHDAMYWYRQDPGQGLRLIYYSQIVNDFQKGDIAEGYSVSREKKESFPLTVTSAQKNPTAFYLCASSIIVGDRTQETQYFGPGTRLLVL.

This clone was seen a few times. The chain employs TRBV4-2 and TRBJ2-7; 8 bases agree with TRBD1. V was pared by 0 bases and J by 5 bases, with 9 bases of the junction left unmatched. Germline V lookup: CDR1 LGHNA, CDR2 YNFKEQ. CDR3 length equals 16 residues. CDR3: CASSQERGTGGNEQYF. The DNA for the CDR3 is TGTGCCAGCAGCCAAGAGAGAGGAACAGGGGGAAACGAGCAGTACTTC.

The chain is built from TRBV7-9 and TRBJ1-1, with 10 bases lining up with TRBD1. CDR3 length: 16 amino acids. Germline V gene data show CDR1 as SEHNR and CDR2 as FQNEAQ (reference sequence). The ends lost 2 bases at V and 3 bases at J; junction bases unmatched: 6. The CDR3 is CASSLWGTGDYTEAFF. In nucleotides, the CDR3 is TGTGCCAGCAGCTTATGGGGGACAGGGGACTACACTGAAGCTTTCTTT.

This clone was counted a single time. The chain recombines TRBV4-1 with TRBJ1-2, with TRBD1 as a possible D gene (5 bases). Germline CDR1 is MGHRA and CDR2 is YSYEKL. The length of the CDR3 is 16 residues. Deletions cut 0 bases from V and 4 bases from J, with 15 bases between. The CDR3 reads CASSQDLGPDAYGYTF. For the CDR3, the DNA is TGCGCCAGCAGCCAAGATCTGGGGCCAGACGCCTATGGCTACACCTTC.

The chain uses TRBV4-1 and TRBJ1-5; 8 nucleotides line up with TRBD1. Germline CDR1 reads MGHRA; CDR2 reads YSYEKL. Trimming removed 3 bases from V and 9 bases from J; junction bases left unmatched: 13. CDR3 length: 16 amino acids. The CDR3 sequence is CASSQPLTGAGRPQHF. As DNA, the CDR3 is TGCGCCAGCAGCCAGCCGTTGACAGGGGCCGGGAGGCCCCAGCATTTT.

The chain couples TRBV13 to TRBJ2-1; the D gene is possibly TRBD2 (6 bases). The CDR3 sequence is 12 residues long. V was pared by 5 bases and J by 9 bases, with 11 bases between. Germline V gene sequence: CDR1 PRHDT, CDR2 FYEKMQ (reference sequence). The CDR3 DNA reads TGTGCCAGCAGCCCCTTCGGGGGTGAGCAGTTCTTC. Its translation is CASSPFGGEQFF.

V is TRBV7-9 and J is TRBJ1-1; the D is unclear. The CDR3 covers 14 residues. Per germline, CDR1 SEHNR and CDR2 FQNEAQ (reference sequence). V gave up 5 bases and J gave up 0 bases, with 10 bases separating them. The CDR3 coding sequence is TGTGCCAGCAGCCTGGGCCGGATGAACACTGAAGCTTTCTTT. Translated: CASSLGRMNTEAFF.

The chain combines TRBV2 with TRBJ2-7, with 7 bases aligning to TRBD1. The CDR3 is 13 residues long. Germline V gene lookup returns CDR1 SNHLY and CDR2 FYNNEI. Germline trimming cut 6 bases from V and 3 bases from J; bases unmatched to any gene: 5. The CDR3 region has the DNA TGTGCCAGCAGGAGACAGGGCAACTACGAGCAGTACTTC. This codes for CASRRQGNYEQYF.

The V and J genes are TRBV5-5 and TRBJ2-7, with 7 bases identical to TRBD1. Germline V gives CDR1 SGHKS, CDR2 YYEKEE (reference sequence). This CDR3 comprises 16 residues. Trimming removed 4 bases from V and 1 base from J; junction bases left unmatched: 11. CDR3 sequence (DNA): TGTGCCAGCAGCCCCTTCCTCGGGACAGCTTCCTACGAGCAGTACTTC. Translation gives CASSPFLGTASYEQYF.